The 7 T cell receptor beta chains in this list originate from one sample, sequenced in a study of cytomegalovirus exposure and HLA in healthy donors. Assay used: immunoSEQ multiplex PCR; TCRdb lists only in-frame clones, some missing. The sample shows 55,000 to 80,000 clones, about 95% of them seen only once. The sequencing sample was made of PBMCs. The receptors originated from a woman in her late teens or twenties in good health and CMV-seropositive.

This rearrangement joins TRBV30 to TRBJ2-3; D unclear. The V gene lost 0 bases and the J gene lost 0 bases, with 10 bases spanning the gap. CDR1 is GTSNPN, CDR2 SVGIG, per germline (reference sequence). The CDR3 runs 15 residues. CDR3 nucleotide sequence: TGTGCCTGGAGTGTACTGGCGGCTAGCACAGATACGCAGTATTTT. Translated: CAWSVLAASTDTQYF.

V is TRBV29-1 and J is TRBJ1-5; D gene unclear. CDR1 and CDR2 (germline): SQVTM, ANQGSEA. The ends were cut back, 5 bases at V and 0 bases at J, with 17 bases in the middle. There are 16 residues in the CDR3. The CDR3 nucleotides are TGCAGCGTTCGAGGCCTGAGGACTTATAGCAATCAGCCCCAGCATTTT. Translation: CSVRGLRTYSNQPQHF.

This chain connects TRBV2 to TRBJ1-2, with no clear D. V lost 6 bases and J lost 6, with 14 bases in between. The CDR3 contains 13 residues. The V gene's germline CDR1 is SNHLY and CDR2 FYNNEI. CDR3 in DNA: TGTGCCAGCAGGAGCTTCGCCGGGGATGGCTACACCTTC. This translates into CASRSFAGDGYTF.

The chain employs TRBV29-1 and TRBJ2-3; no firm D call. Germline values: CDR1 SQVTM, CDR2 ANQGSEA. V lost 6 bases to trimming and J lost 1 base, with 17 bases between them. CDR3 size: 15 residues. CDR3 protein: CSVENQIRGTDTQYF. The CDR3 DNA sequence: TGCAGCGTCGAAAACCAAATACGGGGCACAGATACGCAGTATTTT.

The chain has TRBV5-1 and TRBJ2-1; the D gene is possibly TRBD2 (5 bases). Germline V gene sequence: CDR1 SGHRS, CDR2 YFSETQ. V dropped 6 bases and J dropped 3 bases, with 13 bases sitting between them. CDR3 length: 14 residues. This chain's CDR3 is CASKLAQSYNEQFF. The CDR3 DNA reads TGCGCCAGCAAGCTAGCACAAAGCTACAATGAGCAGTTCTTC.

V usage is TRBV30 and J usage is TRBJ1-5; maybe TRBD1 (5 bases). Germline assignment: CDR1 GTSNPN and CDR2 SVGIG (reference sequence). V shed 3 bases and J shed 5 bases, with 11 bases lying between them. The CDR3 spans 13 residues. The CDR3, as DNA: TGTGCCTGGAGCCAGGGAGGGGATCAGCCCCAGCATTTT. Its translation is CAWSQGGDQPQHF. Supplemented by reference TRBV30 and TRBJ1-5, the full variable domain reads SQTIHQWPATLVQPVGSPLSLECTVEGTSNPNLYWYRQAAGRGLQLLFYSVGIGQISSEVPQNLSASRPQDRQFILSSKKLLLSDSGFYLCAWSQGGDQPQHFGDGTRLSIL.

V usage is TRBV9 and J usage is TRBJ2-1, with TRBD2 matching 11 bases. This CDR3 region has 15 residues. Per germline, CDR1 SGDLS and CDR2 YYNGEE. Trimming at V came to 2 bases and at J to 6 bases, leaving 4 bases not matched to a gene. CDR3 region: CASSVGTSGTNEQFF. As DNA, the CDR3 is TGTGCCAGCAGCGTGGGGACTAGCGGTACCAATGAGCAGTTCTTC.